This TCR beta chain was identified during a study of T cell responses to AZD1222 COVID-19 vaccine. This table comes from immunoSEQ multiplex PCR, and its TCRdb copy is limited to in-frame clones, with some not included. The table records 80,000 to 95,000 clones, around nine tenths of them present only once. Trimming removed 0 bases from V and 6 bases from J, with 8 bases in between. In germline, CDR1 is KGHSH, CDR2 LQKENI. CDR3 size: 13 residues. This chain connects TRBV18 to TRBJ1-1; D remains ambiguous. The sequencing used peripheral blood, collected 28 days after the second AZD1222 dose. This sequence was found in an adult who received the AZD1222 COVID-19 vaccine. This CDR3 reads CASSPPSDPEAFF. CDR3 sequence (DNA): TGTGCCAGCTCACCACCGTCGGACCCTGAAGCTTTCTTT.